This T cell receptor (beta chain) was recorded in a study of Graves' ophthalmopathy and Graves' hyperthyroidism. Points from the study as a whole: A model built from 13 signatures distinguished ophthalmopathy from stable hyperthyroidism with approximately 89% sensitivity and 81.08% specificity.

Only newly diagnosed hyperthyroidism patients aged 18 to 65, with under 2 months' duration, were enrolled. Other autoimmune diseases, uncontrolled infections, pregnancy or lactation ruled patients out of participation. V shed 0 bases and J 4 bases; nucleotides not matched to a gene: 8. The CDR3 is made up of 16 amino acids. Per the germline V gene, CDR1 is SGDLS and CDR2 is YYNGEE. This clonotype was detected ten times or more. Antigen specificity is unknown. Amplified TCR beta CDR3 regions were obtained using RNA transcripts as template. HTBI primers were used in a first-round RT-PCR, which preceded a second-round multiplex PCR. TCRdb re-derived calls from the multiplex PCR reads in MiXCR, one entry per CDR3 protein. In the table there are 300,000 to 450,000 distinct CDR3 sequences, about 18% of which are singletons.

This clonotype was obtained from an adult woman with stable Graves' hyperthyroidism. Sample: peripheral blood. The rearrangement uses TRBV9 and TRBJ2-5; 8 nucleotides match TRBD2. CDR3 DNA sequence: TGTGCCAGCAGCGTAGTGGGAGCGGGAGCCAGAGAGACCCAGTACTTC. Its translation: CASSVVGAGARETQYF. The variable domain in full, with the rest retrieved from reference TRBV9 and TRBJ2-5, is DSGVTQTPKHLITATGQRVTLRCSPRSGDLSVYWYQQSLDQGLQFLIQYYNGEERAKGNILERFSAQQFPDLHSELNLSSLELGDSALYFCASSVVGAGARETQYFGPGTRLLVL.